The clone carrying this T cell receptor (beta chain) was recorded at least ten times. V was shortened by 0 bases and J by 1 base, with 7 bases between the two germline ends. CDR3 length: 13 residues. Germline V gene data show CDR1 as SQVTM and CDR2 as ANQGSEA. This entry belongs to a study of low-dose radiotherapy and immunotherapy resistance in tumors. Study-wide background: With fractions of 0.5 Gy given every 2 weeks, Cohort 1 accumulated a total of 6.5 Gy.

Time point meaning: before trial treatment. Priming of first-strand cDNA relied on TRAV- and TRBV-specific primers (covering alpha and beta chains). Amplification, which lasted 20 PCR cycles, used a constant-region primer and V-primer adapter to amplify TCRs. After the mRNA was isolated, it was amplified using in vitro transcription. TCRdb recomputed calls from the reads with MiXCR, one row per CDR3 protein. The repertoire holds tens of thousands of distinct CDR3 sequences, more than 8% seen once, with 0.8% to 1.3% in the top ten. This sequence joins TRBV29-1 and TRBJ2-7; no firm D call. This receptor was obtained from a male donor with prostate cancer. Sequencing was performed on PBMCs, taken before treatment. The CDR3 protein is CSVEDRASYEQYF. The CDR3 nucleotides read TGCAGCGTTGAAGATAGGGCATCCTACGAGCAGTACTTC.